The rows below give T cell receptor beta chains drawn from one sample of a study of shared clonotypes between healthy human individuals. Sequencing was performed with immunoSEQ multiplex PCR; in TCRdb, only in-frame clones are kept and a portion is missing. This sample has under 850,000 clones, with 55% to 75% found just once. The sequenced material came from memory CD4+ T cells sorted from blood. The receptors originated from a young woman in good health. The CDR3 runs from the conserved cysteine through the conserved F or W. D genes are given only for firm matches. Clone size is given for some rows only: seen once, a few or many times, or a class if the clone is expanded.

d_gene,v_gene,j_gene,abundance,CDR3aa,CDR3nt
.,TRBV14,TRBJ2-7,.,CASSQVYSTEQYF,TGTGCCAGCAGCCAAGTCTACAGCACCGAGCAGTACTTC
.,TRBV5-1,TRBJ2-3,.,CASSLEGASDSPDTQYF,TGCGCCAGCAGCTTGGAAGGGGCTAGCGACAGCCCAGATACGCAGTATTTT
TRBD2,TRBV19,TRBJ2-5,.,CASANGRAYQETQYF,TGTGCCAGTGCAAACGGGAGGGCTTACCAAGAGACCCAGTACTTC
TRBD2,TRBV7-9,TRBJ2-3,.,CASSLGGSGRSDTQYF,TGTGCCAGCAGCTTAGGGGGCAGCGGGAGATCAGATACGCAGTATTTT
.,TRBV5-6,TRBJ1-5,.,CASSLYDANQPQHF,TGTGCCAGCAGCTTGTACGATGCCAATCAGCCCCAGCATTTT
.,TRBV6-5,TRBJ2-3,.,CASSYHRTGRADTQYF,TGTGCCAGCAGTTACCATAGAACAGGGCGGGCAGATACGCAGTATTTT
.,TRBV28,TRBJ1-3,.,CASSLPTGRGNTIYF,TGTGCCAGCAGCCTCCCGACAGGACGAGGAAACACCATATATTTT
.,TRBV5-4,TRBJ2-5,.,CASSLAMAKETQYF,TGTGCCAGCAGCTTGGCCATGGCGAAAGAGACCCAGTACTTC
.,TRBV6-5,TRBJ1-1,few,CASSYSGTVTEAFF,TGTGCCAGCAGTTACTCGGGGACGGTCACTGAAGCTTTCTTT
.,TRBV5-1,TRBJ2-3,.,CASRYEDTQYF,TGCGCCAGCAGATATGAGGATACGCAGTATTTT
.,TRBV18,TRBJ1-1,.,CASSPSATETEAFF,TGTGCCAGCTCACCAAGTGCGACAGAGACTGAAGCTTTCTTT
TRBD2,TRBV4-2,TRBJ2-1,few,CASSHDAGTSGNEQFF,TGTGCCAGCAGCCACGACGCCGGGACTAGCGGCAATGAGCAGTTCTTC
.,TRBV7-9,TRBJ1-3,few,CASRGGFSGNTIYF,TGTGCCAGCAGAGGAGGGTTCTCTGGAAACACCATATATTTT
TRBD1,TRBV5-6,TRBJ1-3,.,CASSSWTGTTSGNTIYF,TGTGCCAGCAGCTCCTGGACAGGGACCACATCTGGAAACACCATATATTTT
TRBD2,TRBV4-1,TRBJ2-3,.,CASSRGLGLAGGQDTQYF,TGCGCCAGCAGCCGAGGCCTGGGACTAGCGGGAGGGCAAGATACGCAGTATTTT
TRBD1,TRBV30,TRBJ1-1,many,CAWSGTANTEAFF,TGTGCCTGGAGCGGGACAGCGAACACTGAAGCTTTCTTT
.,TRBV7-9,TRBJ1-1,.,CASSKEGFIMNTEAFF,TGTGCCAGCAGCAAAGAGGGCTTTATTATGAACACTGAAGCTTTCTTT
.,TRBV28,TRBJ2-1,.,CASSFRGTGANEQFF,TGTGCCAGCAGTTTCCGCGGGACCGGGGCAAATGAGCAGTTCTTC
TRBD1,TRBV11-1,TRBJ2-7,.,CASSFRTGVEQYF,TGTGCCAGCAGCTTCAGAACAGGGGTAGAGCAGTACTTC
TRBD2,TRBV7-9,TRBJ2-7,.,CASSRSGTSEQYF,TGTGCCAGCAGCCGAAGTGGGACTAGCGAGCAGTACTTC
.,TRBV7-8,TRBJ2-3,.,CASSSFGGPSTDTQYF,TGTGCCAGCAGCTCCTTTGGTGGCCCTAGCACAGATACGCAGTATTTT
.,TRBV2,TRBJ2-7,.,CASSESGHAEQYF,TGTGCCAGCAGTGAATCCGGGCACGCCGAGCAGTACTTC
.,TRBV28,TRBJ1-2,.,CASSPGTDQLYGYTF,TGTGCCAGCAGCCCAGGGACGGATCAGCTCTATGGCTACACCTTC
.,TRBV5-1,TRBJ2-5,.,CASSLGLVRVEGQETQYF,TGCGCCAGCAGCTTGGGCCTCGTACGGGTTGAAGGACAAGAGACCCAGTACTTC
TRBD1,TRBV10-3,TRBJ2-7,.,CAIRSPGTGVSYEQYF,TGTGCCATCAGATCACCTGGGACAGGGGTTTCCTACGAGCAGTACTTC
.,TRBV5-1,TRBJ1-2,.,CASSPTGANGYTF,TGCGCCAGCAGCCCCACGGGGGCTAACGGCTACACCTTC
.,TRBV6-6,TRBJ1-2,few,CASSSSVDYGYTF,TGTGCCAGCAGCTCAAGCGTAGACTATGGCTACACCTTC
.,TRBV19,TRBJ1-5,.,CASSTRVRQPQHF,TGTGCCAGTAGTACCAGGGTACGTCAGCCCCAGCATTTT
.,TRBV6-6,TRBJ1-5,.,CASRTEQTGSNQPQHF,TGTGCCAGCAGGACGGAGCAAACAGGCAGCAATCAGCCCCAGCATTTT
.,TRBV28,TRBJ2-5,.,CASSLDMQETQYF,TGTGCCAGCAGTCTAGACATGCAAGAGACCCAGTACTTC
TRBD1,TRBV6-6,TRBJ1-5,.,CASSLRDRNQPQHF,TGTGCCAGCAGCCTCAGGGACAGGAATCAGCCCCAGCATTTT
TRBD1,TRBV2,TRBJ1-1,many,CATSPTGVAFF,TGTGCCACTAGTCCTACAGGGGTCGCTTTCTTT
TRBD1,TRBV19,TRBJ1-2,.,CASSPGQGRTNYGYTF,TGTGCCAGTAGTCCGGGACAGGGAAGGACTAACTATGGCTACACCTTC
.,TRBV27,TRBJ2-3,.,CASRQGLAVSTDTQYF,TGTGCCAGCAGACAGGGTCTAGCGGTTAGCACAGATACGCAGTATTTT
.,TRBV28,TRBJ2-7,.,CASSIPPRGEQYF,TGTGCCAGCAGTATCCCCCCCAGGGGCGAGCAGTACTTC